A selection of T cell receptor beta chains follows, all from one sample in a study of T cell responses to AZD1222 COVID-19 vaccine. Data came from immunoSEQ multiplex PCR; TCRdb stores just in-frame clones and leaves some out. The sample shows 100,000 to 120,000 clones, nearly 90% of them seen only once. The sequencing used peripheral blood, collected on day 0 of AZD1222 vaccination. These receptors originate from an adult in good health. Both conserved end residues are part of each CDR3. Each record gives: clone size, V gene, J gene, D gene, CDR3 DNA, CDR3 protein. The D gene is left open where the match is weak. Clone sizes are given selectively: once, few, many, or a class where the clone is expanded.

>NA|TRBV18|TRBJ1-1|NA
TGTGCCAGCTCACCTACGGGACGCCAGAACACTGAAGCTTTCTTT
CASSPTGRQNTEAFF
>once|TRBV20-1|TRBJ2-7|NA
TGCAGAGTTAGTAGCGCGAGCTCCTACGAGCAGTACTTC
CRVSSASSYEQYF
>NA|TRBV24-1|TRBJ1-5|NA
TGTGCCACCAGTGATCACAAGGAGCCCCAGCATTTT
CATSDHKEPQHF
>NA|TRBV7-2|TRBJ1-2|NA
TGTGCCAGCAGCTCACCAGTGCGTCTGGGCTATGGCTACACCTTC
CASSSPVRLGYGYTF
>NA|TRBV5-4|TRBJ1-5|TRBD1
TGTGCCAGCAGCTTGGAAGGCAACAGGGGAGATCAGCCCCAGCATTTT
CASSLEGNRGDQPQHF
>NA|TRBV5-4|TRBJ2-5|TRBD2
TGTGCCAGCAGCTTCCTAGCGGGAGAGTGGAGCCGAGAGACCCAGTACTTC
CASSFLAGEWSRETQYF
>NA|TRBV19|TRBJ2-2|NA
TGTGCCAGTAGCGAGCGGGCAGGAAAGGACGGGGAGCTGTTTTTT
CASSERAGKDGELFF
>NA|TRBV30|TRBJ2-7|NA
TGTGCCTTCTCCGACGGGACGATTCCCCCCTACGAGCAGTACTTC
CAFSDGTIPPYEQYF
>NA|TRBV18|TRBJ1-5|NA
TGTGCCAGCTCAAGTGTCAGGGCCCTCGGAACGGGTCAGCCCCAGCATTTT
CASSSVRALGTGQPQHF
>once|TRBV19|TRBJ2-5|NA
TGTGCCAGTAGAAACTTAGCGGACCGGGAGACCCAGTACTTC
CASRNLADRETQYF
>NA|TRBV14|TRBJ2-1|NA
TGTGCCAGCAGCCAAATATCGGGGCCCCATCATTACAATGAGCAGTTCTTC
CASSQISGPHHYNEQFF
>NA|TRBV7-9|TRBJ1-5|NA
TGTGCCAGCAGCTTAGATATCCAGCCCCAGCATTTT
CASSLDIQPQHF
>NA|TRBV6-6|TRBJ1-3|TRBD1
TGTGCCAGCAGTTACTCCGACAGGGCTGGAAACACCATATATTTT
CASSYSDRAGNTIYF
>NA|TRBV6-1|TRBJ1-5|NA
TGTGCCAGCAGGTCGCAGGGCTATAGCAATCAGCCCCAGCATTTT
CASRSQGYSNQPQHF
>NA|TRBV7-2|TRBJ2-1|NA
TGTGCCAGCAGCCTAAAGGGGGGGATTTTGATTGAGCAGTTCTTC
CASSLKGGILIEQFF
>once|TRBV5-1|TRBJ2-5|NA
TGCGCCAGCAGCTTGGTCGGTGAGACCCAGTACTTC
CASSLVGETQYF
>NA|TRBV19|TRBJ1-2|NA
TGTGCCAGTAGTATAGATTGGCAGGGTAACTATGGCTACACCTTC
CASSIDWQGNYGYTF
>NA|TRBV3-1/TRBV3-2|TRBJ1-1|NA
TGTGCCAGCAGCCCATTGAACACTGAAGCTTTCTTT
CASSPLNTEAFF
>once|TRBV12-3/TRBV12-4|TRBJ2-1|NA
TGTGCCAGCAGTTTCCCGGAGGATGAGCAGTTCTTC
CASSFPEDEQFF
>few|TRBV27|TRBJ2-3|TRBD2
TGTGCCAGCAGTTTATTTTCGGGGGGGGCAACAGATACGCAGTATTTT
CASSLFSGGATDTQYF
>once|TRBV5-8|TRBJ1-5|TRBD1
TGTGCCAGCAGCGAACCGGGACAGGGTGAAAATCAGCCCCAGCATTTT
CASSEPGQGENQPQHF
>once|TRBV11-2|TRBJ1-1|NA
TGTGCCAGCAGCTTTCCCGGTCTGGGGAACACTGAAGCTTTCTTT
CASSFPGLGNTEAFF
>NA|TRBV5-1|TRBJ1-1|NA
TGCGCCAGCAGCTCTACCACAGTGAACACTGAAGCTTTCTTT
CASSSTTVNTEAFF
>NA|TRBV7-8|TRBJ2-2|TRBD2
TGTGCCAGCAGCCCCCGGACTAGCAACACCGGGGAGCTGTTTTTT
CASSPRTSNTGELFF
>NA|TRBV6-2/TRBV6-3|TRBJ2-7|TRBD1
TGTGCCAGCAGTTATACTTTCAGGATCCGGGGACAGGGATACGAGCAGTACTTC
CASSYTFRIRGQGYEQYF
>NA|TRBV6-5|TRBJ2-1|TRBD2
TGTGCCAGCAGTTACCCAAGCGGGGGGGCCTACAATGAGCAGTTCTTC
CASSYPSGGAYNEQFF
>NA|TRBV7-3|TRBJ2-1|TRBD2
TGTGCCAGCAGCCAAACCGGGACTAGCGGGTACAATGAGCAGTTCTTC
CASSQTGTSGYNEQFF
>few|TRBV5-1|TRBJ1-2|TRBD1
TGCGCCAGCAGCTCCGGGACAGTTCCCTATGGCTACACCTTC
CASSSGTVPYGYTF
>NA|TRBV7-2|TRBJ2-7|TRBD2
TGTGCCAGCAACGACTACGGTGTAGCGGGAGGGCCGTTCGAGCAGTACTTC
CASNDYGVAGGPFEQYF
>NA|TRBV3-1/TRBV3-2|TRBJ1-6|NA
TGTGCCAGCAGCCAAGTCCTTACTCGGGATTCACCCCTCCACTTT
CASSQVLTRDSPLHF
>NA|TRBV5-4|TRBJ2-5|NA
TGTGCCAGCAGCTTGGAGGGGAGAGAGACCCAGTACTTC
CASSLEGRETQYF
>few|TRBV25-1|TRBJ1-2|NA
TGTGCCAGCAGTGACGACAGCCTTCGTGGCTACACCTTC
CASSDDSLRGYTF
>NA|TRBV19|TRBJ1-2|TRBD1
TGTGCCAGTAGCACGACAGGGAGCCATGGTGGCTACACCTTC
CASSTTGSHGGYTF
>NA|TRBV6-5|TRBJ1-1|TRBD1
TGTGCCAGCAGCCGACAGGGGGCGATGAACACTGAAGCTTTCTTT
CASSRQGAMNTEAFF
>NA|TRBV7-2|TRBJ1-5|NA
TGTGCCAGCAGCTTAGTGGGTGGAGGGATTAATCAGCCCCAGCATTTT
CASSLVGGGINQPQHF
>NA|TRBV19|TRBJ1-3|TRBD1
TGTGCCAGTACCGTGACAGGGGGGTCGACTGGAAACACCATATATTTT
CASTVTGGSTGNTIYF
>NA|TRBV29-1|TRBJ1-1|NA
TGCAGCGTTGAATCGGCAGCTAGTGGGGCTTTCTTT
CSVESAASGAFF
>NA|TRBV19|TRBJ2-7|TRBD1
TGTGCCAGTAGTATTACAGACAGGGGGCGAATCTCTTCACGTCGCGAGCAGTACTTC
CASSITDRGRISSRREQYF
>NA|TRBV19|TRBJ1-1|NA
TGTGCCAGTACCCTCCGGGCTCCGAACACTGAAGCTTTCTTT
CASTLRAPNTEAFF
>NA|TRBV18|TRBJ1-2|NA
TGTGCCAGCTCACCAACAGGTTCTGGGGACTATGGCTACACCTTC
CASSPTGSGDYGYTF
>NA|TRBV12-3/TRBV12-4|TRBJ1-5|NA
TGTGCCAGCAGTTTCGGGTTAAATCAGCCCCAGCATTTT
CASSFGLNQPQHF
>once|TRBV9|TRBJ2-2|NA
TGTGCCAGCAAAAGGGATGGGGAGCTGTTTTTT
CASKRDGELFF
>NA|TRBV5-4|TRBJ1-5|NA
TGTGCCAGCAGCAAAGAGGGGGGTCAGCCCCAGCATTTT
CASSKEGGQPQHF
>NA|TRBV10-3|TRBJ1-1|NA
TGTGCCATCAGTTGGGGGGGGGACACTGAAGCTTTCTTT
CAISWGGDTEAFF
>NA|TRBV20-1|TRBJ2-5|NA
TGCAGTGCTAGAGATGAAAGGACCCAGTACTTC
CSARDERTQYF
>NA|TRBV5-1|TRBJ1-2|TRBD1
TGCGCCAGCAGCGCATCGATCGGACAGGGGGCAGCCGGCTACACCTTC
CASSASIGQGAAGYTF
>few|TRBV5-1|TRBJ2-2|TRBD2
TGCGCCAGCAGCTCGGCCCCTGCGGGGGTTAACGGGGAGCTGTTTTTT
CASSSAPAGVNGELFF
>NA|TRBV5-1|TRBJ1-6|NA
TGCGCCAGCAGCTTACAGGAATTTCGTTATAATTCACCCCTCCACTTT
CASSLQEFRYNSPLHF
>NA|TRBV5-1|TRBJ1-4|NA
TGCGCCAGCAGGTGGGACATTGTTAATGAAAAACTGTTTTTT
CASRWDIVNEKLFF
>few|TRBV5-4|TRBJ1-1|NA
TGTGCCAGCAGCTTGGAGGGGAGGGTCACTGAAGCTTTCTTT
CASSLEGRVTEAFF
>once|TRBV3-1/TRBV3-2|TRBJ1-3|NA
TGTGCCAGCAGCCAAGAGACTGGAAACACCATATATTTT
CASSQETGNTIYF
>few|TRBV28|TRBJ1-2|NA
TGTGCCAGCAGTAGGACGACAGGAGTTCATGGCTACACCTTC
CASSRTTGVHGYTF
>NA|TRBV5-4|TRBJ1-4|NA
TGTGCCAGCAGTTACGGCGGGATGGGTGAAAAACTGTTTTTT
CASSYGGMGEKLFF
>NA|TRBV3-1/TRBV3-2|TRBJ2-3|NA
TGTGCCAGCAGCCAAGATTTGCCCAGCACAGATACGCAGTATTTT
CASSQDLPSTDTQYF
>NA|TRBV28|TRBJ1-1|NA
TGTGCCAGCCGAGAAGGGAGACACACTGAAGCTTTCTTT
CASREGRHTEAFF
>NA|TRBV4-3|TRBJ1-2|NA
TGCGCCAGCAGCCAAGACCGGGACATCGCTGGCTACACCTTC
CASSQDRDIAGYTF
>NA|TRBV28|TRBJ1-5|NA
TGTGCCAGCAGCCTCAGGGGTTCGGGCAATCAGCCCCAGCATTTT
CASSLRGSGNQPQHF
>once|TRBV5-8|TRBJ1-2|NA
TGTGCCAGCAATTTATTGACGATAGCTAACTATGGCTACACCTTC
CASNLLTIANYGYTF
>NA|TRBV28|TRBJ2-5|TRBD2
TGTGCCAGCAGTTTACCCCGGACTAGCGGGAGCCAAGAGACCCAGTACTTC
CASSLPRTSGSQETQYF
>NA|TRBV7-2|TRBJ1-5|TRBD1
TGTGCCAGCAGCTTATCTCCAAGGACAGGGGCCGGGAGAGCCCAGCATTTT
CASSLSPRTGAGRAQHF